This T cell receptor (beta chain) stems from a study of blood T cell repertoires in COVID-19. Germline CDR1 SGHNT, CDR2 YYREEE (reference sequence). The CDR3 consists of 15 residues. Trimming removed 0 bases from V and 0 bases from J, with 8 bases in between. Authors' analysis steps: Amplification of reference gene primers provided the estimated nucleated cell counts. This table comes from immunoSEQ multiplex PCR, and its TCRdb copy is limited to in-frame clones, with some not included. The V and J calls and clone size were taken over from that table, and D and trimming were inferred from the DNA. The sample has some 97,000 clones, around 88% seen once.

This rearrangement joins TRBV5-4 to TRBJ2-3; possible D gene TRBD2, 5 bases. The source is a human donor in a cohort sampled during active COVID-19. Input material: peripheral blood. For the CDR3, the DNA is TGTGCCAGCAGCTTGGCAGCGGCTAGCACAGATACGCAGTATTTT. Translation: CASSLAAASTDTQYF.